This is a list of T cell receptor beta chains from one sample in a study of Ad26.COV2.S vaccination and SARS-CoV-2 variants. Some clones are missing from TCRdb's copy, which holds only in-frame ones; the method was immunoSEQ multiplex PCR. This table holds roughly 350,000 clones, more than 85% found once. The starting material was peripheral blood, obtained in a trial of Ad26.COV2.S vaccine versus placebo. The source is a person between 18 and 65 years old who received the Ad26.COV2.S COVID-19 vaccine or a placebo. Both conserved end residues are part of each CDR3. A D gene is named only where the DNA matches it firmly. A row's size may be missing; if present it is once, few, many or a size class.

size	D	V	J	CDR3	DNA
NA	TRBD1	TRBV18	TRBJ2-1	CASSLERSGQGLYNEQFF	TGTGCCAGCTCACTCGAACGGTCTGGACAGGGGCTATACAATGAGCAGTTCTTC
NA	NA	TRBV5-1	TRBJ2-7	CASSLFPGRSYEQYF	TGCGCCAGCAGCTTGTTTCCGGGACGGTCCTACGAGCAGTACTTC
NA	TRBD2	TRBV20-1	TRBJ2-1	CSALGEGEQFF	TGCAGTGCCTTGGGGGAGGGTGAGCAGTTCTTC
NA	NA	TRBV20-1	TRBJ2-2	CSASWGPGELFF	TGCAGTGCTAGTTGGGGTCCCGGGGAGCTGTTTTTT
NA	NA	TRBV7-9	TRBJ1-1	CASSLFGRGNTEAFF	TGTGCCAGCAGCTTATTCGGCAGGGGGAACACTGAAGCTTTCTTT
NA	TRBD1	TRBV28	TRBJ2-1	CASSSRTGYNEQFF	TGTGCCAGCAGTTCTCGGACAGGATACAATGAGCAGTTCTTC
NA	NA	TRBV2	TRBJ1-6	CASSATSPLHF	TGTGCCAGCAGTGCAACTTCACCCCTCCACTTT
NA	TRBD1	TRBV7-2	TRBJ1-4	CASSASQGWTEKLFF	TGTGCCAGCAGCGCCTCACAGGGGTGGACTGAAAAACTGTTTTTT
NA	TRBD2	TRBV10-3	TRBJ2-1	CASKREAYNEQFF	TGTGCCAGCAAGCGGGAGGCCTACAATGAGCAGTTCTTC
NA	TRBD2	TRBV24-1	TRBJ2-2	CATSDLAGPTGELFF	TGTGCCACCAGTGATTTAGCGGGACCCACCGGGGAGCTGTTTTTT
NA	NA	TRBV6-4	TRBJ2-1	CASSERSRSSYNEQFF	TGTGCCAGCAGTGAGAGAAGCCGGAGCTCCTACAATGAGCAGTTCTTC
NA	NA	TRBV2	TRBJ1-5	CASSETTVSDRQPQHF	TGTGCCAGCAGTGAGACCACAGTGTCGGACCGGCAGCCCCAGCATTTT
NA	TRBD2	TRBV11-2	TRBJ2-2	CASSSQRGSPGELFF	TGTGCCAGCAGCTCTCAGCGGGGGTCCCCCGGGGAGCTGTTTTTT
few	NA	TRBV5-1	TRBJ2-5	CASSNGLSQETQYF	TGCGCCAGCAGTAACGGACTTTCTCAAGAGACCCAGTACTTC
NA	TRBD2	TRBV5-4	TRBJ2-5	CASSLVIVRGAQETQYF	TGTGCCAGCAGCTTGGTAATCGTGCGGGGGGCCCAAGAGACCCAGTACTTC
NA	NA	TRBV11-2	TRBJ2-2	CASSFRGTTGELFF	TGTGCCAGCAGCTTTCGGGGGACGACCGGGGAGCTGTTTTTT
NA	NA	TRBV11-1	TRBJ2-2	CASRQTENTGELFF	TGTGCCAGCAGACAGACAGAGAACACCGGGGAGCTGTTTTTT
few	NA	TRBV28	TRBJ1-5	CASSLLTQPQHF	TGTGCCAGCAGTTTATTAACCCAGCCCCAGCATTTT